One sample yielded the 2 T cell receptor beta chains listed below, sequenced in a study of blood T cells in healthy people across ages. PCR was performed a second time for about 6 to 12 cycles using a sample-barcoded 5' primer and a J-beta primer mix. One entry per CDR3 protein results from TCRdb running MiXCR on the 5' RACE reads. The data contain around 580,000 distinct CDR3 sequences, around 50% of them seen just once; the ten biggest clones take up roughly 25%. The sample consisted of blood. The receptors shown here come from an elderly man in good health.

V gene TRBV20-1 combines with J gene TRBJ2-5; D perhaps matches TRBD2 (7 bases). The CDR3 extends over 16 amino acids. CDR1 DFQATT and CDR2 SNEGSKA come from the germline V gene (reference sequence). The ends were cut back, 6 bases at V and 2 bases at J, with 22 bases in the middle. CDR3 amino acids: CSADTRGTTLQETQYF. The CDR3 DNA is TGCAGTGCGGACACTAGGGGGACTACCCTTCAAGAGACCCAGTACTTC.

The genes are TRBV7-2 and TRBJ1-2; D uncertain. The CDR3 is made up of 14 amino acids. Germline V gene data show CDR1 as SGHTA and CDR2 as FQGNSA. V gave up 0 bases and J gave up 4 bases, with 9 bases separating them. The CDR3 DNA sequence: TGTGCCAGCAGCTTAGCGCTGGAGGCCTATGGCTACACCTTC. The encoded protein is CASSLALEAYGYTF.